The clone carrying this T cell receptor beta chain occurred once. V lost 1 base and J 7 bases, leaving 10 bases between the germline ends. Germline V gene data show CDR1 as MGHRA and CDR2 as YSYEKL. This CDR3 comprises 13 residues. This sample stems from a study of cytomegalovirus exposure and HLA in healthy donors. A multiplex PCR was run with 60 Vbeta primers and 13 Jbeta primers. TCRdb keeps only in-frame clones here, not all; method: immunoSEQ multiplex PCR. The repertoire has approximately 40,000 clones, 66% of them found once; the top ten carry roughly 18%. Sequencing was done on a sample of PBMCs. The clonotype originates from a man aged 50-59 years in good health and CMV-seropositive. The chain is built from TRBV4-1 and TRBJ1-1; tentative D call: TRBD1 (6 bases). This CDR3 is CASSQAPRGEAFF. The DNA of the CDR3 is TGCGCCAGCAGCCAAGCCCCCAGGGGTGAAGCTTTCTTT.